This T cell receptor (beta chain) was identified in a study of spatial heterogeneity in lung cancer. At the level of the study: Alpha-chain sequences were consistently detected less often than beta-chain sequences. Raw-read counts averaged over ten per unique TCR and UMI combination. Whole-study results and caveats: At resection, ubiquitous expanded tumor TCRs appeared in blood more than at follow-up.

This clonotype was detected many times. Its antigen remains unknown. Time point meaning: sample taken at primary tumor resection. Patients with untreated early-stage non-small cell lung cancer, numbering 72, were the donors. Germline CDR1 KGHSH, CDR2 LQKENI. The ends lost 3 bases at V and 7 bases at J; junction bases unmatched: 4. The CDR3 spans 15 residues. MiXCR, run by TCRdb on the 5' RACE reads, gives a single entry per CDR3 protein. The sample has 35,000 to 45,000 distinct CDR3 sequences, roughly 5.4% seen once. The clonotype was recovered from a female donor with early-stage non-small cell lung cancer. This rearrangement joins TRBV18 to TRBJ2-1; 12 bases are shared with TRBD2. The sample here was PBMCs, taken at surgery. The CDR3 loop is CASSPGTSGFNEQFF. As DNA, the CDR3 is TGTGCCAGCTCACCCGGGACTAGCGGGTTTAATGAGCAGTTCTTC.